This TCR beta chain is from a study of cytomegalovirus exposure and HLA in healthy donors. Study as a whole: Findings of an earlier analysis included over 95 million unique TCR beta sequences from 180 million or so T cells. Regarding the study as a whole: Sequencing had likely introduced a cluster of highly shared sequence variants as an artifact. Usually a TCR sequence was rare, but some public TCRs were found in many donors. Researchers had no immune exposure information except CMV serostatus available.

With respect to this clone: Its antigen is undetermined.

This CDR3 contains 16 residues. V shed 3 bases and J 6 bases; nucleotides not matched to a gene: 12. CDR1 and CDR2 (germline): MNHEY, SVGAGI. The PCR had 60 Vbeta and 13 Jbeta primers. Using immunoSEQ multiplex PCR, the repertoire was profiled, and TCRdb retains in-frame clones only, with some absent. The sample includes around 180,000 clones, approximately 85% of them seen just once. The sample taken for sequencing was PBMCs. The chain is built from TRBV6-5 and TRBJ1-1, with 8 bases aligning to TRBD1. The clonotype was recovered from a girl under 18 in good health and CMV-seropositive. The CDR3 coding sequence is TGTGCCAGCAGTTATCAATTCACAGGGGGAGGATCTGAAGCTTTCTTT. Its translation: CASSYQFTGGGSEAFF.